The 19 T cell receptor beta chains reported below all come from one sample, sequenced in a study of T-cell reconstitution after alpha-beta-depleted transplantation in children. Unique molecular identifiers were incorporated during preparation of the TCRbeta library. TCRdb redid the calling of the PCR reads with MiXCR, one entry per CDR3 protein. The data hold 600,000 or so distinct CDR3 sequences, with 20% to 25% observed a single time. The sequenced sample was PBMCs, mostly from graft donor cells, obtained 360 days after TCRalphabeta/CD19-depleted stem cell transplant. The receptors come from a boy under three years old who had a stem cell transplant for acute myeloid leukemia, so the T cells may come from the graft donor.

The V and J genes are TRBV2 and TRBJ2-1; D possibly corresponds to TRBD1 (5 bases). Germline V lookup: CDR1 SNHLY, CDR2 FYNNEI. V was clipped by 4 bases and J by 0 bases, with 22 bases between them. The CDR3 has 19 residues. The CDR3 is CASSAWSGTRQSSYNEQFF. The CDR3 DNA is TGTGCCAGCAGTGCTTGGTCCGGAACTCGACAGAGCTCCTACAATGAGCAGTTCTTC.

This clonotype occurred a few times. The gene calls are TRBV12-3 or TRBV12-4 and TRBJ1-2; TRBD1 is a possible D gene (5 bases). Trimming removed 6 bases at V and 6 bases at J, with 17 bases between. The CDR3 consists of 14 residues. The CDR3: CASRAAGGGDGYTF. The CDR3 bases are TGTGCCAGCAGAGCCGCGGGGGGTGGGGATGGCTACACCTTC.

There are a few counts of this clonotype. J is TRBJ2-7 and V is TRBV6-5; the D is unclear. Trimming shortened V by 3 bases and J by 1 base, and 19 bases separated the two germline ends. The CDR3 has 17 amino acids. In germline, CDR1 is MNHEY, CDR2 SVGAGI. CDR3 DNA sequence: TGTGCCAGCAGTTATGGAGTTGGATTATGGGTATCCTACGAGCAGTACGTC. This codes for CASSYGVGLWVSYEQYV.

For the CDR3, the DNA is TGCGCCAGCAGCTCCACAGGGTACGAAGATACGCAGTATTTT. It yields the protein CASSSTGYEDTQYF. The chain joins TRBV5-1 to TRBJ2-3, with D perhaps TRBD1 (6 bases). The V end was cut by 3 bases, the J end by 5 bases, with 13 bases between. Germline assignment: CDR1 SGHRS and CDR2 YFSETQ. The CDR3 spans 14 residues.

This clonotype was counted between two and nine times. The gene calls are TRBV6-1 and TRBJ1-4; D possibly corresponds to TRBD1 (6 bases). CDR3 size: 18 residues. V shed 7 bases and J shed 7 bases, with 28 bases lying between them. The germline V gene encodes CDR1 MNHNS and CDR2 SASEGT. The CDR3 bases are TGTGCCAGCAAAGACGTTACGGGGGCGCGGGGTGATGGTGAAAAACTGTTTTTT. Translating it yields CASKDVTGARGDGEKLFF.

Many counts were recorded for this clonotype. This chain joins TRBV7-9 and TRBJ2-2, with D maybe TRBD2 (6 bases). V dropped 4 bases and J dropped 0 bases, with 15 bases sitting between them. The CDR3 loop spans 17 amino acids. CDR1 and CDR2 from the germline V gene are SEHNR and FQNEAQ (reference sequence). The CDR3 region has the DNA TGTGCCAGCAGCTCCCGGAGGGGAGTCGCGAACACCGGGGAGCTGTTTTTT. It encodes CASSSRRGVANTGELFF.

At least ten counts were recorded for this clonotype. The J gene is TRBJ2-7, the V gene TRBV20-1; a weak D match, TRBD1 (5 bases). The ends were cut back, 4 bases at V and 3 bases at J, with 13 bases in the middle. Germline CDR1 is DFQATT and CDR2 is SNEGSKA (reference sequence). The CDR3 has 13 amino acids. CDR3 nucleotides: TGCAGTGCTATAAGGGGTGGAAGCTACGAGCAGTACGTC. Residues: CSAIRGGSYEQYV.

The chain combines TRBV27 with TRBJ2-1, with D perhaps matching TRBD1 or TRBD2 (6 bases each). V lost 5 bases and J 6 bases, leaving 17 bases between the germline ends. The CDR3 is made up of 15 amino acids. Germline V gives CDR1 MNHEY, CDR2 SMNVEV (reference sequence). CDR3 bases: TGTGCCAGCAGTCCAACGGGGGCTAAGACCAATGAGCAGTTCTTC. Protein: CASSPTGAKTNEQFF.

The chain is built from TRBV5-1 and TRBJ2-5, with D tentatively TRBD1 (6 bases). CDR1 is SGHRS and CDR2 is YFSETQ in the germline V gene. V gave up 4 bases and J gave up 4 bases, with 17 bases separating them. CDR3 length equals 15 residues. The CDR3 DNA reads TGCGCCAGCAGCCCCGGGACACCTACCAGAGAGACCCAGTACTTC. Translated, it gives CASSPGTPTRETQYF. The whole variable domain, filled in from reference TRBV5-1 and TRBJ2-5, reads KAGVTQTPRYLIKTRGQQVTLSCSPISGHRSVSWYQQTPGQGLQFLFEYFSETQRNKGNFPGRFSGRQFSNSRSEMNVSTLELGDSALYLCASSPGTPTRETQYFGPGTRLLVL.

This clonotype was recorded a few times. The chain employs TRBV7-2 and TRBJ2-5, with D unresolved. Trimming took off 2 bases at V and 4 bases at J, with 8 bases between the two ends. Germline V gene lookup returns CDR1 SGHTA and CDR2 FQGNSA. The CDR3 loop spans 13 amino acids. CDR3 in amino acids: CASSLRTPETQYF. CDR3 nucleotides: TGTGCCAGCAGCTTACGGACGCCAGAGACCCAGTACTTC.

The rearrangement uses TRBV6-1 and TRBJ1-5; 9 bases are a match to TRBD1. CDR3 length equals 15 residues. CDR1 MNHNS and CDR2 SASEGT come from the germline V gene. The V segment lost 4 bases and the J segment 2 bases; nucleotides outside the gene matches: 3. The CDR3 region is CASSGDRARNQPQHF. CDR3 nucleotide sequence: TGTGCCAGCAGTGGGGACAGGGCCCGCAATCAGCCCCAGCATTTT.

V gene TRBV29-1 combines with J gene TRBJ1-2; 9 bases are a match to TRBD1. This CDR3 spans 12 amino acids. V shed 6 bases, J shed 7 bases, and the junction held 6 bases outside the gene matches. Germline CDR1 SQVTM, CDR2 ANQGSEA. CDR3 sequence (DNA): TGCAGCGTGGGGACAGGGAGGCTTGGCTACACCTTC. Amino acid sequence: CSVGTGRLGYTF.

The chain links TRBV11-1 to TRBJ1-5, with 8 bases aligning to TRBD1. Germline lookup yields CDR1 SGHAT and CDR2 FQDESV (reference sequence). The ends lost 1 base at V and 7 bases at J; junction bases unmatched: 6. CDR3 length equals 15 residues. CDR3 protein: CASSLEGQGKQPQHF. The CDR3 DNA follows: TGTGCCAGCAGCTTAGAAGGACAGGGTAAACAGCCCCAGCATTTT.

This clonotype was found many times. The chain carries TRBV2 and TRBJ2-7; D is perhaps TRBD2 (7 bases). The CDR3 spans 15 residues. Trimming shortened V by 3 bases and J by 1 base, and 13 bases separated the two germline ends. CDR1 and CDR2 from the germline V gene are SNHLY and FYNNEI. The CDR3 spells CASSDRGAGSYEQYV. The CDR3 nucleotides are TGTGCCAGCAGTGATCGGGGGGCGGGATCCTACGAGCAGTACGTC.

This clonotype came up many times. This chain uses TRBV20-1 with TRBJ2-5; 9 nucleotides line up with TRBD2. The CDR3 extends over 13 amino acids. Trimming at V came to 3 bases and at J to 4 bases, leaving 3 bases not matched to a gene. Germline loops: CDR1 DFQATT, CDR2 SNEGSKA (reference sequence). The CDR3 is CSARGGRGETQYF. The CDR3 nucleotides read TGCAGTGCTAGGGGCGGGAGGGGAGAGACCCAGTACTTC.

This clonotype has a count of ten or more. V and J are TRBV29-1 and TRBJ2-2; weak D call: TRBD2 (7 bases). The CDR3 runs 14 residues. CDR1 SQVTM and CDR2 ANQGSEA come from the germline V gene. V was shortened by 6 bases and J by 2 bases, with 13 bases between the two germline ends. For the CDR3, the DNA is TGCAGCGTGGAGCGGGACACTAACACCGGGGAGCTGTTTTTT. Protein product: CSVERDTNTGELFF.

The rearrangement joins TRBV20-1 to TRBJ2-7; 9 bases line up with TRBD1. The trim removed 3 bases at V and 2 bases at J, leaving 8 bases unmatched. The CDR3 consists of 15 residues. In germline, CDR1 is DFQATT, CDR2 SNEGSKA (reference sequence). CDR3 bases: TGCAGTGCTAGGGCAACCGGGACAGGGCCCTACGAGCAGTACTTC. Translation: CSARATGTGPYEQYF.

In this sample, this clonotype turned up many times. This chain links TRBV28 with TRBJ2-1; perhaps TRBD1 as D (6 bases). Germline V gene lookup returns CDR1 MDHEN and CDR2 SYDVKM. The CDR3 contains 15 residues. Trimming removed 3 bases at V and 2 bases at J, with 11 bases between. The CDR3: CASSFGQSAYNEQFF. In nucleotides, the CDR3 is TGTGCCAGCAGTTTTGGACAGTCAGCCTACAATGAGCAGTTCTTC. Together with reference TRBV28 and TRBJ2-1, the CDR3 gives the full variable domain: DVKVTQSSRYLVKRTGEKVFLECVQDMDHENMFWYRQDPGLGLRLIYFSYDVKMKEKGDIPEGYSVSREKKERFSLILESASTNQTSMYLCASSFGQSAYNEQFFGPGTRLTVL.

The chain employs TRBV27 and TRBJ1-6, with a possible D match to TRBD1 (5 bases). V was cut by 3 bases and J by 8 bases, with 11 bases left in between. Germline lookup yields CDR1 MNHEY and CDR2 SMNVEV (reference sequence). The CDR3 totals 14 residues. CDR3: CASSFGTEHSPLHF. The CDR3, as DNA: TGTGCCAGCAGTTTCGGGACCGAACATTCACCCCTCCACTTT.